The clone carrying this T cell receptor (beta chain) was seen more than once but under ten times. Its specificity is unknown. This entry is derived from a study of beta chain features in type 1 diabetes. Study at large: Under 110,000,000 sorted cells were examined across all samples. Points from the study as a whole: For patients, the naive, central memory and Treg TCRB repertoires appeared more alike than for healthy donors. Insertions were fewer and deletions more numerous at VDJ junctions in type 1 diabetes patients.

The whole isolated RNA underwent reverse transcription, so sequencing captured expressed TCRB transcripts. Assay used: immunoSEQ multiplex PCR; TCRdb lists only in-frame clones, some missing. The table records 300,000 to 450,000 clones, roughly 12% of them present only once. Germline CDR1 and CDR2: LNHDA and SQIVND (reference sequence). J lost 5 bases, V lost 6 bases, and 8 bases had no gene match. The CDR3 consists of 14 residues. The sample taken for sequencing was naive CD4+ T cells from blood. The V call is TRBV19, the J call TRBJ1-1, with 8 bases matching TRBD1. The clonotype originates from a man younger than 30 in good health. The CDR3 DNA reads TGTGCCAGTAGCATTCCGGGACAGGTAACTGAAGCTTTCTTT. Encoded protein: CASSIPGQVTEAFF.